A selection of T cell receptor beta chains follows, all from one sample in a study of radiotherapy plus CTLA-4 blockade in lung cancer. Here immunoSEQ multiplex PCR was the method, and the copy in TCRdb shows in-frame clones only, minus some. The table includes tens of thousands of clones, around 86% detected once. Material: peripheral blood, obtained from a patient treated with radiotherapy plus ipilimumab. Receptors were obtained from a human donor with non-small cell lung cancer that progressed on radiotherapy plus ipilimumab. The CDR3 runs from the conserved cysteine through the conserved F or W. Each record gives: J gene, D gene, V gene, clone size, CDR3 DNA, CDR3 protein. A D gene is named only where the DNA matches it firmly. A clone size is listed for some rows: how often the clone was seen (once, few, many), or a class if it is expanded.

J: TRBJ2-1; D: TRBD2; V: TRBV19; size: .; DNA: TGTGCCAGTAGCCGCCGATTGGGACTAGCGGGAGATGAGCAGTTCTTC; CDR3: CASSRRLGLAGDEQFF
J: TRBJ2-2; D: .; V: TRBV25-1; size: .; DNA: TGTGCCAGCAGTGAATGGGGGAACACCGGGGAGCTGTTTTTT; CDR3: CASSEWGNTGELFF
J: TRBJ2-5; D: .; V: TRBV5-1; size: .; DNA: TGCGCCAGCAGCTTGGCACGGGGGGCCCTCCAAGAGACCCAGTACTTC; CDR3: CASSLARGALQETQYF
J: TRBJ1-4; D: TRBD1; V: TRBV18; size: .; DNA: TGTGCCAGCTCACCAGGGGGACAGAGAAGTGAAAAACTGTTTTTT; CDR3: CASSPGGQRSEKLFF
J: TRBJ1-2; D: .; V: TRBV7-8; size: few; DNA: TGTGCCAGCAGCCTGCACAGGGCGCTCCACTATGGCTACACCTTC; CDR3: CASSLHRALHYGYTF
J: TRBJ1-1; D: .; V: TRBV2; size: few; DNA: TGTGCCAGCACCGCATGGGATGCGGAAGATATGAACACTGAAGCTTTCTTT; CDR3: CASTAWDAEDMNTEAFF
J: TRBJ1-1; D: TRBD1; V: TRBV5-1; size: .; DNA: TGCGCCAGCAGCCAACAGGGGGCTAACACTGAAGCTTTCTTT; CDR3: CASSQQGANTEAFF
J: TRBJ1-2; D: .; V: TRBV28; size: .; DNA: TGTGCCAGCAGTCCACCCTCCTGGAGAGGCCCTAACTATGGCTACACCTTC; CDR3: CASSPPSWRGPNYGYTF
J: TRBJ2-3; D: .; V: TRBV7-6; size: .; DNA: TGTGCCAGCAGCTTAGTGTCTAAAAGCACAGATACGCAGTATTTT; CDR3: CASSLVSKSTDTQYF
J: TRBJ1-2; D: .; V: TRBV28; size: .; DNA: TGTGCCAGCAGTTTATCCGTCGGGCCGAGGGGTGGCTACACCTTC; CDR3: CASSLSVGPRGGYTF
J: TRBJ2-7; D: .; V: TRBV29-1; size: .; DNA: TGCAGCGTAGCCGATTCGCAGCACGAGCAGTACTTC; CDR3: CSVADSQHEQYF
J: TRBJ1-1; D: .; V: TRBV5-1; size: few; DNA: TGCGCCAGCAGCTTGGCCAGAAATACCATGAACACTGAAGCTTTCTTT; CDR3: CASSLARNTMNTEAFF
J: TRBJ2-5; D: TRBD2; V: TRBV5-1; size: .; DNA: TGCGCCAGCAGCTTGGTTGTAGCGGGAGGGCCCGGGTCAACGAAGACCCAGTACTTC; CDR3: CASSLVVAGGPGSTKTQYF
J: TRBJ2-7; D: .; V: TRBV7-9; size: .; DNA: TGTGCCAGCGTCGTGGGAGTGAGTCACGAGCAGTACTTC; CDR3: CASVVGVSHEQYF
J: TRBJ2-1; D: TRBD1; V: TRBV6-5; size: .; DNA: TGTGCCAGCAGCCGGACAGGGCCCTACAATGAGCAGTTCTTC; CDR3: CASSRTGPYNEQFF
J: TRBJ2-5; D: .; V: TRBV28; size: once; DNA: TGTGCCAGCAGTTTACCACCCTTATGGGGCCCACAAGAGACCCAGTACTTC; CDR3: CASSLPPLWGPQETQYF
J: TRBJ2-1; D: TRBD2; V: TRBV7-2; size: .; DNA: TGTGCCAGCAGCCCCAATAGCGGGAGCCCCTACCGTAATGAGCAGTTCTTC; CDR3: CASSPNSGSPYRNEQFF
J: TRBJ2-1; D: TRBD1; V: TRBV2; size: .; DNA: TGTGCCAGCAGTGAATCGGTACAGGGGCATGAGCAGTTCTTC; CDR3: CASSESVQGHEQFF
J: TRBJ1-5; D: .; V: TRBV2; size: .; DNA: TGTGCCAGCAAAACAGGGATTAGCAATCAGCCCCAGCATTTT; CDR3: CASKTGISNQPQHF
J: TRBJ1-1; D: .; V: TRBV28; size: .; DNA: TGTGCCAGCCGCCCCCCGGAGAACACTGAAGCTTTCTTT; CDR3: CASRPPENTEAFF
J: TRBJ2-5; D: .; V: TRBV27; size: .; DNA: TGTGCCAGCAGAGAGACCCAGTACTTC; CDR3: CASRETQYF
J: TRBJ2-2; D: TRBD1; V: TRBV7-9; size: .; DNA: TGTGCCAGCAGGTCCGGGACAGCGAACACCGGGGAGCTGTTTTTT; CDR3: CASRSGTANTGELFF
J: TRBJ2-7; D: .; V: TRBV5-1; size: .; DNA: TGCGCCAGCAGCCCGATGGGGAAGGCCCTCAACGAGCAGTACTTC; CDR3: CASSPMGKALNEQYF
J: TRBJ2-7; D: TRBD1; V: TRBV6-5; size: .; DNA: TGTGCCAGCACCCCTCCGGGACAGGGCTCCTACGAGCAGTACTTC; CDR3: CASTPPGQGSYEQYF
J: TRBJ2-7; D: .; V: TRBV27; size: .; DNA: TGTGCCAGCAGTTTCGGCCCGAACTACGAGCAGTACTTC; CDR3: CASSFGPNYEQYF
J: TRBJ2-7; D: .; V: TRBV19; size: few; DNA: TGTGCCAGTAGTAGAACAGGGAGCTCCTACGAGCAGTACTTC; CDR3: CASSRTGSSYEQYF
J: TRBJ1-2; D: TRBD1; V: TRBV6-5; size: .; DNA: TGTGCCAGCAGTTACCCGACAGGGGGTGTCTATGGCTACACCTTC; CDR3: CASSYPTGGVYGYTF
J: TRBJ2-5; D: TRBD2; V: TRBV9; size: .; DNA: TGTGCCAGCAGCGTAGCGGGAGGGCCCCTAGAGACCCAGTACTTC; CDR3: CASSVAGGPLETQYF
J: TRBJ2-7; D: TRBD2; V: TRBV12-5; size: .; DNA: TGTGCTAGTGGTTTGGTAATTCCCCCGGGACTAGCTCCCCACGAGCAGTACTTC; CDR3: CASGLVIPPGLAPHEQYF